This T cell receptor (beta chain) derives from a study of T-cell reconstitution after alpha-beta-depleted transplantation in children. The V segment lost 4 bases and the J segment 6 bases; nucleotides outside the gene matches: 12. The CDR3 loop spans 15 amino acids. Per germline, CDR1 SGHRS and CDR2 YFSETQ. The TCRbeta library was prepared with unique molecular identifiers. TCRdb re-derived calls from the PCR reads in MiXCR, one entry per CDR3 protein. The table records 450,000 to 600,000 distinct CDR3 sequences, about 31% of them present only once. The chain links TRBV5-1 to TRBJ1-1; 7 nucleotides line up with TRBD1. The clonotype was recovered from a human donor who donated a stem cell graft to a child with aplastic anemia. Here the sequenced sample was PBMCs from the stem cell graft donor, taken from the stem cell graft. In nucleotides, the CDR3 is TGCGCCAGCAGCCCAAAACAGGGGCTAGGGGCTGAAGCTTTCTTT. The encoded protein is CASSPKQGLGAEAFF.